The next 17 T cell receptor beta chains were all read from a single sample in a study of T-cell memory formation after mild COVID-19. TCRdb re-derived calls from the 5' RACE reads in MiXCR, one entry per CDR3 protein. The sample lists fewer than 600,000 distinct CDR3 sequences, less than 25% occurring once. The sample comprised PBMCs or a T cell subset sorted from them (not recorded which). The receptor set was obtained from an adult woman who had mild COVID-19 (a few samples of this study predate the infection). Cell type and time point are not known.

Many counts were recorded for this clonotype. V usage is TRBV5-1 and J usage is TRBJ2-5, with 11 bases lining up with TRBD2. This CDR3 has 15 residues. The germline gives CDR1 SGHRS, CDR2 YFSETQ. The V and J ends lost 1 base and 1 base, in that order; junction bases with no gene match: 0. The CDR3 DNA follows: TGCGCCAGCAGCTTGACTAGCGGGGGCCAAGAGACCCAGTACTTC. Residues: CASSLTSGGQETQYF.

This chain connects TRBV2 to TRBJ2-7, with TRBD1 identical over 7 bases. Germline CDR1 is SNHLY and CDR2 is FYNNEI. The junction had 18 bases not matched to a gene; V was cut back by 6 bases and J by 4 bases. This CDR3 is built from 17 residues. CDR3 in DNA: TGTGCCAGCAGACTTACCTTTACAGGGGCGCCGGAATACGAGCAGTACTTC. It translates to CASRLTFTGAPEYEQYF.

CDR3: CASSLLGTGIPNEQFF. As DNA, the CDR3 is TGTGCCAGCAGCCTACTCGGGACAGGGATTCCGAATGAGCAGTTCTTC. This rearrangement joins TRBV4-2 to TRBJ2-1; 9 nucleotides agree with TRBD1. Trimming cost V 4 bases and J 7 bases; bases outside gene matches: 11. The CDR3 has 16 amino acids. CDR1 is LGHNA, CDR2 YNFKEQ, per germline.

This clonotype was seen more than once but under ten times. This rearrangement joins TRBV19 to TRBJ1-1; perhaps TRBD1 as D (5 bases). V was cut by 5 bases and J by 0 bases, with 13 bases left in between. Germline V lookup: CDR1 LNHDA, CDR2 SQIVND (reference sequence). This CDR3 has 15 amino acids. In DNA form, the CDR3 reads TGTGCCAGTAGTTATCTCGCGGGGCTGAACACTGAAGCTTTCTTT. Its translation: CASSYLAGLNTEAFF.

In this sample, this clonotype turned up a few times. The chain uses TRBV7-9 and TRBJ2-3; the match to TRBD1 covers 7 bases. V was pared by 4 bases and J by 1 base, with 2 bases of the junction left unmatched. CDR1 and CDR2 (germline): SEHNR, FQNEAQ (reference sequence). The CDR3 covers 14 residues. Here the CDR3 DNA reads TGTGCCAGCAGCTGGCAGGGGGGCACAGATACGCAGTATTTT. Amino acids: CASSWQGGTDTQYF.

This chain links TRBV29-1 with TRBJ1-3; 9 positions match TRBD1. Unmatched junction bases numbered 5, after V lost 5 bases and J lost 0 bases. This CDR3 contains 15 residues. Germline V gives CDR1 SQVTM, CDR2 ANQGSEA. The CDR3 DNA reads as TGCAGCGTTAGCCGGGACAGGGACTCTGGAAACACCATATATTTT. This gives the protein CSVSRDRDSGNTIYF.

V gene TRBV7-9 combines with J gene TRBJ2-7; 8 bases map to TRBD2. Germline V gives CDR1 SEHNR, CDR2 FQNEAQ (reference sequence). The ends lost 5 bases at V and 2 bases at J; junction bases unmatched: 8. The CDR3 sequence is 15 residues long. CDR3 nucleotide sequence: TGTGCCAGCAGCGAAACTAGCGGAAGAACCTACGAGCAGTACTTC. Translated, it gives CASSETSGRTYEQYF.

This sequence joins TRBV6-5 and TRBJ2-2; TRBD2 is a possible D gene (7 bases). V gave up 6 bases and J gave up 0 bases, with 11 bases separating them. The length of the CDR3 is 15 residues. Germline lookup yields CDR1 MNHEY and CDR2 SVGAGI. The CDR3 DNA reads as TGTGCCAGCAGAGGGGGGGGCACGAACACCGGGGAGCTGTTTTTT. Translation: CASRGGGTNTGELFF.

This clonotype was picked up a small number of times. The CDR3 DNA follows: TGCAGTGCGGGAACTAGCGGCTACGAGCAGTACTTC. Its translation: CSAGTSGYEQYF. The chain links TRBV20-1 to TRBJ2-7, with 8 bases identical to TRBD2. V lost 6 bases to trimming and J lost 3 bases; unmatched junction nucleotides: 4. The CDR3 has 12 residues. The V gene's germline CDR1 is DFQATT and CDR2 SNEGSKA (reference sequence).

A few counts support this clonotype. The chain is built from TRBV20-1 and TRBJ1-2, with TRBD1 as a possible D gene (5 bases). CDR1 is DFQATT and CDR2 is SNEGSKA in the germline V gene (reference sequence). This CDR3 spans 13 amino acids. Trimming left V 2 bases short and J 2 bases short, with 9 bases between. CDR3 sequence reads: CSARQTENYGYTF. CDR3 DNA sequence: TGCAGTGCTAGACAGACAGAGAACTATGGCTACACCTTC.

This clonotype was observed at least ten times. The chain couples TRBV27 to TRBJ1-2; D remains ambiguous. CDR1 MNHEY and CDR2 SMNVEV come from the germline V gene (reference sequence). V lost 4 bases and J 1 base, leaving 7 bases between the germline ends. The CDR3 runs to 13 residues. Here the CDR3 DNA reads TGTGCCAGCAGTTACACAGTTAACTATGGCTACACCTTC. It is translated as CASSYTVNYGYTF.

This chain joins TRBV3-1 and TRBJ2-5; TRBD2 aligns across 7 bases. Germline CDR1 is LGHDT and CDR2 is YNNKEL (reference sequence). The V and J ends lost 1 base and 4 bases, in that order; junction bases with no gene match: 3. This CDR3 region has 14 residues. The CDR3 DNA follows: TGTGCCAGCAGCCAAGCTGGCGGGGGAGAGACCCAGTACTTC. Its protein product is CASSQAGGGETQYF.

This clonotype was seen a few times. This chain uses TRBV3-1 with TRBJ2-1; TRBD2 aligns across 12 bases. This CDR3 is 18 amino acids long. In germline, CDR1 is LGHDT, CDR2 YNNKEL (reference sequence). J gave up 7 bases and V 7 bases, and 17 bases lay outside the gene matches. The CDR3 DNA sequence: TGTGCCAGCATCATCACACCCCTAGCGGGAGGGCCGGTGAATGAGCAGTTCTTC. Its translation: CASIITPLAGGPVNEQFF.

The V and J genes are TRBV4-1 and TRBJ1-2; no clear D. The CDR3 covers 13 residues. V shed 0 bases and J shed 4 bases, with 6 bases lying between them. Germline loops: CDR1 MGHRA, CDR2 YSYEKL. CDR3: CASSQDSGYGYTF. The CDR3 coding sequence is TGCGCCAGCAGCCAAGATTCTGGCTATGGCTACACCTTC.

The chain joins TRBV20-1 to TRBJ1-1; 7 bases are shared with TRBD1. The CDR3 is 12 amino acids. The trim removed 7 bases at V and 5 bases at J, leaving 7 bases unmatched. The V gene's germline CDR1 is DFQATT and CDR2 SNEGSKA (reference sequence). DNA of the CDR3: TGCAGTGGGGACACCAGGGGGACTGAAGCTTTCTTT. Amino acids: CSGDTRGTEAFF.

The rearrangement uses TRBV7-6 and TRBJ2-2; 9 bases agree with TRBD1. J gave up 1 base and V 2 bases, and 2 bases lay outside the gene matches. This CDR3 contains 16 residues. Germline CDR1 is SGHVS and CDR2 is FNYEAQ. The CDR3 is CASSLPGQGNTGELFF. The CDR3 DNA is TGTGCCAGCAGCTTACCGGGACAGGGGAACACCGGGGAGCTGTTTTTT.

The chain has TRBV6-1 and TRBJ2-3; 11 nucleotides align to TRBD1. CDR1 and CDR2 (germline): MNHNS, SASEGT. V lost 8 bases and J lost 1; bases outside the gene matches: 23. CDR3 size: 21 residues. The chain's CDR3 is CASYSPGQGVARTLGTDTQYF. The CDR3 coding sequence is TGTGCCAGCTATAGTCCGGGACAGGGGGTAGCAAGGACCTTGGGCACAGATACGCAGTATTTT.